The rows below give T cell receptor beta chains drawn from one sample of a study of blood T cell repertoires in COVID-19. The assay was immunoSEQ multiplex PCR, and TCRdb's table has in-frame clones only and misses some. Of 410,000 or so clones detected, approximately 90% appear once; the ten largest clones hold roughly 1.4%. Sequencing used peripheral blood. The receptors originated from a woman in her thirties or forties with COVID-19, enrolled during active disease. The CDR3 runs from the conserved cysteine through the conserved F or W. D genes are given only for firm matches. Size values are once, few and many counts, or a class for expanded clones, and some rows have none.

j_call: TRBJ2-1; clone_size: .; d_call: TRBD2; v_call: TRBV15; cdr3_aa: CATSSPPREVAAKYNEQFF; cdr3_nt: TGTGCCACCAGCAGCCCACCCCGGGAGGTGGCGGCCAAATACAATGAGCAGTTCTTC
j_call: TRBJ1-2; clone_size: once; d_call: .; v_call: TRBV3-1/TRBV3-2; cdr3_aa: CASSQEWGDYGYTF; cdr3_nt: TGTGCCAGCAGCCAAGAATGGGGAGACTATGGCTACACCTTC
j_call: TRBJ2-4; clone_size: .; d_call: TRBD2; v_call: TRBV9; cdr3_aa: CASSPSGVLAKNIQYF; cdr3_nt: TGTGCCAGCAGCCCCAGCGGGGTCCTAGCCAAAAACATTCAGTACTTC
j_call: TRBJ1-2; clone_size: .; d_call: .; v_call: TRBV28; cdr3_aa: CASSFLRDTTLYGYTF; cdr3_nt: TGTGCCAGCAGTTTCCTCCGGGACACCACCTTGTATGGCTACACCTTC
j_call: TRBJ1-1; clone_size: .; d_call: .; v_call: TRBV10-2; cdr3_aa: CASTQWAANTEAFF; cdr3_nt: TGCGCCAGCACACAGTGGGCAGCCAACACTGAAGCTTTCTTT
j_call: TRBJ1-4; clone_size: few; d_call: TRBD1; v_call: TRBV5-1; cdr3_aa: CASSLGTGAKNEKLFF; cdr3_nt: TGCGCCAGCAGCTTGGGGACAGGGGCAAAGAATGAAAAACTGTTTTTT
j_call: TRBJ2-5; clone_size: once; d_call: TRBD1; v_call: TRBV7-3; cdr3_aa: CASSPLGTGAETQYF; cdr3_nt: TGTGCCAGCAGCCCGCTCGGGACAGGGGCAGAGACCCAGTACTTC
j_call: TRBJ2-5; clone_size: .; d_call: TRBD2; v_call: TRBV6-5; cdr3_aa: CASSYASSGALRDQYF; cdr3_nt: TGTGCCAGCAGTTACGCTTCTAGCGGGGCTCTACGGGACCAGTACTTC
j_call: TRBJ1-5; clone_size: many; d_call: .; v_call: TRBV19; cdr3_aa: CASTQGPSAQHF; cdr3_nt: TGTGCCAGTACCCAGGGGCCATCGGCCCAGCATTTT
j_call: TRBJ1-1; clone_size: .; d_call: TRBD1; v_call: TRBV18; cdr3_aa: CASSKQQQGVGANTEAFF; cdr3_nt: TGTGCCAGCTCGAAGCAGCAACAGGGGGTCGGGGCGAACACTGAAGCTTTCTTT
j_call: TRBJ1-6; clone_size: .; d_call: .; v_call: TRBV19; cdr3_aa: CASSIDKGDSPLHF; cdr3_nt: TGTGCCAGTAGTATAGATAAGGGGGATTCACCCCTCCACTTT
j_call: TRBJ2-6; clone_size: .; d_call: .; v_call: TRBV27; cdr3_aa: CASSLVAQGSGANVLTF; cdr3_nt: TGTGCCAGCAGTTTAGTAGCACAGGGCTCTGGGGCCAACGTCCTGACTTTC
j_call: TRBJ1-4; clone_size: few; d_call: .; v_call: TRBV28; cdr3_aa: CATLSPAQGTEKLFF; cdr3_nt: TGTGCCACCTTATCCCCGGCCCAGGGGACCGAAAAACTGTTTTTT
j_call: TRBJ2-1; clone_size: .; d_call: TRBD1; v_call: TRBV6-2/TRBV6-3; cdr3_aa: CASSRDSYSNEQFF; cdr3_nt: TGTGCCAGCAGTCGGGACAGTTATTCCAATGAGCAGTTCTTC
j_call: TRBJ1-3; clone_size: .; d_call: TRBD1; v_call: TRBV3-1/TRBV3-2; cdr3_aa: CASSQDQGAGNTIYF; cdr3_nt: TGTGCCAGCAGCCAAGACCAGGGGGCTGGAAACACCATATATTTT
j_call: TRBJ2-2; clone_size: .; d_call: TRBD2; v_call: TRBV10-1; cdr3_aa: CASSDRTSGVTGELFF; cdr3_nt: TGCGCCAGCAGTGACAGGACTAGCGGGGTTACCGGGGAGCTGTTTTTT
j_call: TRBJ2-7; clone_size: .; d_call: TRBD1; v_call: TRBV5-1; cdr3_aa: CASSPRDRGNEQYF; cdr3_nt: TGCGCCAGCAGCCCCCGGGACAGGGGGAACGAGCAGTACTTC
j_call: TRBJ2-5; clone_size: once; d_call: TRBD1; v_call: TRBV6-1; cdr3_aa: CASSERDSEETQYF; cdr3_nt: TGTGCCAGCAGTGAAAGGGACAGTGAAGAGACCCAGTACTTC
j_call: TRBJ2-1; clone_size: .; d_call: TRBD2; v_call: TRBV7-3; cdr3_aa: CASSRPAGGVYNEQFF; cdr3_nt: TGTGCCAGCAGCCGCCCGGCGGGAGGGGTTTACAATGAGCAGTTCTTC
j_call: TRBJ1-3; clone_size: few; d_call: TRBD1; v_call: TRBV4-3; cdr3_aa: CASSQDPGGLDTIYF; cdr3_nt: TGCGCCAGCAGCCAAGATCCAGGGGGGTTAGACACCATATATTTT
j_call: TRBJ1-6; clone_size: .; d_call: .; v_call: TRBV9; cdr3_aa: CASSAFGGREGNSPLHF; cdr3_nt: TGTGCCAGCAGCGCCTTCGGGGGCAGGGAGGGTAATTCACCCCTCCACTTT
j_call: TRBJ2-3; clone_size: .; d_call: .; v_call: TRBV7-8; cdr3_aa: CASSLASSSSTDTQYF; cdr3_nt: TGTGCCAGCAGCTTAGCTTCCAGTTCCAGCACAGATACGCAGTATTTT
j_call: TRBJ2-3; clone_size: .; d_call: TRBD1; v_call: TRBV13; cdr3_aa: CASSSHGTGVRDTQYF; cdr3_nt: TGTGCCAGCAGCTCGCATGGGACAGGGGTACGGGATACGCAGTATTTT
j_call: TRBJ1-3; clone_size: .; d_call: .; v_call: TRBV9; cdr3_aa: CASNRGDEGNTIYF; cdr3_nt: TGTGCCAGCAACCGGGGGGACGAAGGAAACACCATATATTTT
j_call: TRBJ1-6; clone_size: .; d_call: TRBD1; v_call: TRBV28; cdr3_aa: CASSLTGGSPLHF; cdr3_nt: TGTGCCAGCAGTTTAACAGGGGGATCACCCCTCCACTTT
j_call: TRBJ2-1; clone_size: .; d_call: TRBD2; v_call: TRBV7-2; cdr3_aa: CASSSSLAGGRGDNEQFF; cdr3_nt: TGTGCCAGCAGTTCAAGCCTAGCGGGAGGGCGGGGGGACAATGAGCAGTTCTTC
j_call: TRBJ2-6; clone_size: .; d_call: TRBD1; v_call: TRBV28; cdr3_aa: CASSLAWTGPGANVLTF; cdr3_nt: TGTGCCAGCAGTTTAGCCTGGACAGGGCCCGGGGCCAACGTCCTGACTTTC
j_call: TRBJ2-7; clone_size: .; d_call: .; v_call: TRBV7-3; cdr3_aa: CASSLSGGSREQYF; cdr3_nt: TGTGCCAGCAGCTTAAGCGGGGGCTCCCGCGAGCAGTACTTC
j_call: TRBJ2-4; clone_size: .; d_call: .; v_call: TRBV5-8; cdr3_aa: CASSPISGFNIQYF; cdr3_nt: TGTGCCAGCAGCCCCATTTCCGGGTTCAACATTCAGTACTTC